This is a list of T cell receptor beta chains from one sample in a study of response to subunit inactivated influenza vaccine. Using its own MiXCR run on the RT-PCR reads, TCRdb lists one record per CDR3 protein. The sample yields a few hundred thousand distinct CDR3 sequences, about a fifth seen once. Source: PBMCs from blood, taken about 19 months after vaccination. These receptor sequences come from a man between 50 and 70 years old who received an inactivated influenza vaccine. CDR3s include the opening cysteine and the closing phenylalanine or tryptophan. The D gene is left open where the match is weak. Size is stated for part of the rows, as once, few or many counts, or as a class when the clone is expanded.

TRBJ2-5 | - | TRBD1 | 13 | TRBV18 | CASSSRQGFTQYF | TGTGCCAGCTCATCTCGACAGGGATTCACCCAGTACTTC
TRBJ1-1 | many | - | 12 | TRBV6-5 | CASSSDGTEAFF | TGTGCCAGCAGCAGCGACGGGACTGAAGCTTTCTTT
TRBJ1-5 | - | - | 15 | TRBV7-7 | CASSSMGPPNQPQHF | TGTGCTAGCAGCTCCATGGGACCGCCCAATCAGCCCCAGCATTTT
TRBJ2-5 | - | - | 15 | TRBV18 | CASSPPPYLQETQYF | TGTGCCAGCTCACCACCCCCTTACCTCCAGGAGACCCAGTACTTC
TRBJ2-6 | many | - | 16 | TRBV20-1 | CSARDKGPHRANVLTF | TGCAGTGCTAGAGACAAGGGACCGCATAGGGCCAACGTCCTGACTTTC
TRBJ1-1 | many | - | 13 | TRBV5-1 | CASSLSMNTEAFF | TGCGCCAGCAGCTTGAGTATGAACACTGAAGCTTTCTTT
TRBJ1-1 | - | - | 14 | TRBV6-5 | CASSSLARGVEAFF | TGTGCCAGCAGTTCCCTCGCACGGGGGGTTGAAGCTTTCTTT
TRBJ2-7 | few | - | 14 | TRBV28 | CASSPGPQGAEQYF | TGTGCCAGCAGTCCCGGACCTCAGGGCGCCGAGCAGTACTTC
TRBJ2-5 | - | TRBD1 | 15 | TRBV7-2 | CASSPRDRGRETQYF | TGTGCCAGCAGCCCACGGGACAGGGGTCGAGAGACCCAGTACTTC
TRBJ2-3 | few | - | 13 | TRBV12-3/TRBV12-4 | CASSAGGGDTQYF | TGTGCCTCCTCGGCTGGAGGAGGGGATACGCAGTATTTT
TRBJ2-5 | - | TRBD1 | 15 | TRBV2 | CASRKGTGKWETQYF | TGTGCCAGCAGAAAGGGGACAGGGAAGTGGGAGACCCAGTACTTC
TRBJ2-7 | few | - | 15 | TRBV20-1 | CSARDGGGGTYEQYF | TGCAGTGCTAGAGACGGTGGGGGTGGAACGTACGAGCAGTACTTC
TRBJ1-4 | few | - | 16 | TRBV2 | CASSDDPAAANEKLFF | TGTGCCAGCAGTGACGACCCCGCCGCAGCTAATGAAAAACTGTTTTTT
TRBJ2-2 | few | TRBD1 | 16 | TRBV5-5 | CASSSGTGMGTGELFF | TGTGCCAGCAGCTCCGGGACAGGGATGGGCACCGGGGAGCTGTTTTTT
TRBJ1-5 | - | - | 14 | TRBV20-1 | CSAILGFLNQPQHF | TGCAGTGCCATTCTCGGGTTCCTCAATCAGCCCCAGCATTTT
TRBJ2-7 | - | - | 12 | TRBV7-9 | CASSLGVREQYF | TGTGCCAGCAGCTTAGGCGTCCGAGAGCAGTACTTC
TRBJ2-7 | - | - | 13 | TRBV10-3 | CAIRLDSSYEQYF | TGTGCCATCAGGCTAGACAGCTCCTACGAGCAGTACTTC
TRBJ1-1 | many | - | 14 | TRBV7-6 | CASSLAYGETEAFF | TGTGCCAGCAGCTTAGCGTATGGGGAAACTGAAGCTTTCTTT
TRBJ2-4 | - | TRBD2 | 17 | TRBV7-9 | CASSLGPAGGTKNIQYF | TGTGCCAGCAGCTTAGGCCCAGCGGGAGGGACCAAAAACATTCAGTACTTC
TRBJ1-6 | - | TRBD1 | 16 | TRBV27 | CASSRSDRVYNSPLHF | TGTGCCAGCAGTCGGAGTGACAGGGTCTATAATTCACCCCTCCACTTT
TRBJ1-5 | few | - | 15 | TRBV30 | CAWSVLGRGNQPQHF | TGTGCCTGGAGTGTATTGGGCAGGGGCAATCAGCCCCAGCATTTT
TRBJ1-1 | - | - | 12 | TRBV6-2/TRBV6-3 | CASFRTATEAFF | TGTGCCAGCTTTCGGACAGCGACTGAAGCTTTCTTT
TRBJ2-3 | - | - | 16 | TRBV23-1 | CASSQPAERSTDTQYF | TGCGCCAGCAGTCAACCAGCCGAACGAAGCACAGATACGCAGTATTTT
TRBJ1-2 | few | - | 16 | TRBV2 | CASSGGPGFAGYGYTF | TGTGCCAGCAGTGGGGGTCCAGGGTTTGCCGGCTATGGCTACACCTTC
TRBJ1-5 | few | - | 15 | TRBV10-2 | CASSESQRGSQPQHF | TGCGCCAGCAGTGAGTCGCAGAGGGGTAGTCAGCCCCAGCATTTT
TRBJ2-1 | - | - | 11 | TRBV2 | CASSESFEQFF | TGTGCCAGCTCCGAATCGTTTGAGCAGTTCTTC
TRBJ2-7 | - | - | 14 | TRBV5-6 | CASSDQPGPYEQYF | TGTGCCAGCAGCGACCAACCGGGTCCTTACGAGCAGTACTTC
TRBJ1-2 | - | - | 15 | TRBV12-3/TRBV12-4 | CASSKGLQANYGYTF | TGTGCCAGCAGTAAGGGCCTTCAGGCTAACTATGGCTACACCTTC
TRBJ2-3 | - | - | 13 | TRBV14 | CASSLLQGDTQYF | TGTGCCAGCAGCCTTCTTCAGGGAGATACGCAGTATTTT
TRBJ1-4 | many | - | 11 | TRBV2 | CASRSNEKLFF | TGTGCCAGCAGGAGTAATGAAAAACTGTTTTTT
TRBJ1-1 | few | - | 14 | TRBV4-2 | CASSPAYGDAEAFF | TGTGCCAGCAGCCCCGCTTATGGGGACGCTGAAGCTTTCTTT
TRBJ1-1 | - | - | 14 | TRBV11-2 | CASSRDGWNTEAFF | TGTGCCAGCAGCCGGGACGGATGGAACACTGAAGCTTTCTTT
TRBJ1-2 | - | - | 15 | TRBV19 | CASSRPGAIAGGYTF | TGTGCCAGTAGTCGTCCCGGGGCAATCGCAGGAGGCTACACCTTC
TRBJ2-7 | - | - | 14 | TRBV7-2 | CASSLGYRGIEQYF | TGTGCCAGCAGCTTAGGGTACCGGGGGATCGAGCAGTACTTC
TRBJ2-3 | few | - | 16 | TRBV20-1 | CSARDPAYGSLDTQYF | TGCAGTGCTAGAGATCCCGCATATGGGAGCCTAGATACGCAGTATTTT
TRBJ1-2 | - | - | 17 | TRBV3-1 | CASSQVGLMLTGYGYTF | TGTGCCAGCAGCCAAGTAGGACTTATGTTGACGGGTTATGGCTACACCTTC
TRBJ1-1 | - | - | 14 | TRBV11-2 | CASSSQTVNTEAFF | TGTGCCAGCAGCTCTCAGACAGTGAACACTGAAGCTTTCTTT
TRBJ1-4 | - | - | 15 | TRBV7-2 | CASSSSGARVEKLFF | TGTGCCAGCAGCTCCAGCGGGGCCCGGGTCGAAAAACTGTTTTTT
TRBJ2-2 | - | TRBD1 | 16 | TRBV10-3 | CAISDRDRGYTGELFF | TGTGCCATCAGTGACCGGGACAGGGGGTACACCGGGGAGCTGTTTTTT
TRBJ1-5 | few | - | 13 | TRBV19 | CASSQGNNQPQHF | TGTGCCAGTAGTCAGGGGAACAATCAGCCCCAGCATTTT
TRBJ1-5 | few | TRBD1 | 15 | TRBV2 | CASSELQGARQPQHF | TGTGCCAGCAGTGAATTACAGGGGGCTCGTCAGCCCCAGCATTTT
TRBJ2-5 | - | TRBD2 | 16 | TRBV7-2 | CASSLNIAGAQETQYF | TGTGCCAGCAGCTTAAATATAGCGGGAGCGCAAGAGACCCAGTACTTC
TRBJ1-4 | few | - | 15 | TRBV7-9 | CASSPHKSTNEKLFF | TGTGCCAGCAGCCCACACAAGTCAACTAATGAAAAACTGTTTTTT
TRBJ2-3 | - | - | 15 | TRBV10-3 | CAISLTAGGADTQYF | TGTGCCATCAGCCTGACTGCCGGAGGCGCAGATACGCAGTATTTT